One TCR beta chain is described in this entry. Authors' methods: Amplification with reference gene primers provided the estimates of nucleated cell counts. Assay: immunoSEQ multiplex PCR; the TCRdb copy retains only in-frame clones and omits some. That table furnishes V, J and clone size, whereas the DNA furnished D and trimming. The profile shows approximately 160,000 clones, roughly 80% of them singletons. These data are taken from a study of blood T cell repertoires in COVID-19. Study as a whole: Samples representing acute and convalescent COVID-19 were sourced from the United States, Italy and Spain.

The V gene lost 6 bases and the J gene lost 6 bases, with 12 bases spanning the gap. This CDR3 comprises 12 residues. The gene calls are TRBV12-3 or TRBV12-4 and TRBJ2-7; TRBD1 might be the D (6 bases). The receptor comes from a man aged 55 to 70 with acute or convalescent COVID-19. The sample comprised peripheral blood. In nucleotides, the CDR3 is TGTGCCAGCAGCCTTTCAGGGGCCGAGCAGTACTTC. Translating gives CASSLSGAEQYF.